These T cell receptor beta chains were read from a single sample in a study of OX40 agonist ivuxolimab in advanced cancers. Clones were read by immunoSEQ multiplex PCR, and TCRdb kept only the in-frame ones, dropping some. This sample carries 12,000 or so clones, less than 90% of them seen once, and the ten largest clones take 9.2%. This material consisted of CD4+ or CD8+ T cells sorted from blood, taken in a trial of the OX40 agonist ivuxolimab. These receptors were collected from an adult with an advanced solid tumor such as melanoma, head and neck, liver or kidney cancer. Each CDR3 is given with its conserved first and last residue. D genes are given only for firm matches. The size of a clone is reported for some rows only, either as once, few or many, or as a class for expanded clones.

J | V | size | D | DNA | CDR3
TRBJ2-7 | TRBV27 | NA | NA | TGTGCCAGCAGTTTACGTGGGACACCCTACGAGCAGTACTTC | CASSLRGTPYEQYF
TRBJ2-7 | TRBV6-6 | NA | NA | TGTGCCAGCAGTTACTCCGAGGGGACCTACGAGCAGTACTTC | CASSYSEGTYEQYF
TRBJ1-5 | TRBV5-8 | NA | TRBD1 | TGTGCCAGCAGCTTCCGGGACAGACCTAATCAGCCCCAGCATTTT | CASSFRDRPNQPQHF
TRBJ1-2 | TRBV4-1 | once | NA | TGCGCCAGCAGCCAGTCCCTCGGGGGGGGATATGGCTACACCTTC | CASSQSLGGGYGYTF
TRBJ1-5 | TRBV9 | NA | TRBD1 | TGTGCCAGCAGCGCCCACAGGGGGCTGGGTCAGCCCCAGCATTTT | CASSAHRGLGQPQHF
TRBJ2-2 | TRBV9 | NA | NA | TGTGCCAGCACCGCGGGGACCGGGGAGCTGTTTTTT | CASTAGTGELFF
TRBJ1-1 | TRBV19 | NA | NA | TGTGCCAGTAGTATGTCTGGGGAGTTCACTGAAGCTTTCTTT | CASSMSGEFTEAFF
TRBJ2-7 | TRBV29-1 | once | TRBD1 | TGCAGCGGACGGGACAGGGACCTCGAGCAGTACTTC | CSGRDRDLEQYF
TRBJ1-5 | TRBV5-1 | NA | NA | TGCGCCAGCAGCATCGATGGGGGGCAGGGAGGTCAGCCCCAGCATTTT | CASSIDGGQGGQPQHF
TRBJ2-1 | TRBV7-9 | NA | TRBD2 | TGTGCCAGCAGCCCAAGCGGGGGGACCGTCAATGAGCAGTTCTTC | CASSPSGGTVNEQFF
TRBJ1-1 | TRBV2 | NA | TRBD1 | TGTGCCAGCAGTGAAACGACAGGGGGCAGGGCTGAAGCTTTCTTT | CASSETTGGRAEAFF
TRBJ1-2 | TRBV7-9 | NA | NA | TGTGCCAGCAGCTCGGCGTTGGCTCCTGGCTACACCTTC | CASSSALAPGYTF
TRBJ1-3 | TRBV7-9 | NA | NA | TGTGCCAGCAGCTTAGTTAACTCTGGAAACACCATATATTTT | CASSLVNSGNTIYF
TRBJ2-3 | TRBV18 | NA | NA | TGTGCCAGCTCAAAGGGACACCTCAAACCCTCCTTAGGCACAGATACGCAGTATTTT | CASSKGHLKPSLGTDTQYF
TRBJ1-2 | TRBV7-9 | NA | NA | TGTGCCAGCAGCCTTGGACAGAATAGTGCACGCGGCTACACCTTC | CASSLGQNSARGYTF
TRBJ1-3 | TRBV10-2 | NA | TRBD1 | TGCGCCAGCAGTGAACAGGGGCACTCTGGAAACACCATATATTTT | CASSEQGHSGNTIYF
TRBJ2-3 | TRBV7-9 | NA | TRBD1 | TGTGCCAGCAGCCCCCGGACAGGATCAGATACGCAGTATTTT | CASSPRTGSDTQYF
TRBJ1-5 | TRBV15 | NA | NA | TGTGCCACCAGCAGTCCCGGCGCCAGGGGAGGCAATCAGCCCCAGCATTTT | CATSSPGARGGNQPQHF
TRBJ2-5 | TRBV15 | NA | NA | TGTGCCACCAGCAGAGATCATGATCAAGAGACCCAGTACTTC | CATSRDHDQETQYF
TRBJ1-5 | TRBV7-9 | once | TRBD1 | TGTGCCAGCAGCTCAGTGACAGGGGGCGGGCAGCCCCAGCATTTT | CASSSVTGGGQPQHF
TRBJ2-3 | TRBV11-2 | NA | NA | TGTGCCAGCAGCTCACACGGGAGACCAACCACAGATACGCAGTATTTT | CASSSHGRPTTDTQYF
TRBJ2-7 | TRBV4-1 | NA | NA | TGCGCCAGCAGCCCCGGAGCAGGATCCTACGAGCAGTACTTC | CASSPGAGSYEQYF
TRBJ2-7 | TRBV7-9 | NA | NA | TGTGCCAGCAGCTCACAGGTCTACGAGCAGTACTTC | CASSSQVYEQYF
TRBJ2-5 | TRBV7-9 | NA | NA | TGTGCCAGCAGCGCCGACCCTGACGAGACCCAGTACTTC | CASSADPDETQYF
TRBJ2-2 | TRBV6-1 | NA | NA | TGTGCCACCCGGAACAGGTTGGGCACCGGGGAGCTGTTTTTT | CATRNRLGTGELFF
TRBJ1-2 | TRBV12-5 | NA | NA | TGTGCTAGTGGTTTGACAACCTATGGCTACACCTTC | CASGLTTYGYTF
TRBJ1-5 | TRBV7-8 | NA | NA | TGTGCCAGCAGCCCCCTACTAGGGGGGAGCAATCAGCCCCAGCATTTT | CASSPLLGGSNQPQHF
TRBJ2-2 | TRBV7-6 | NA | NA | TGTGCCAGCAGCTTAAGATACGGGGAGCTGTTTTTT | CASSLRYGELFF
TRBJ1-2 | TRBV10-1 | once | NA | TGCGCCAGCAGTGGAGTATCTGGACCAACCTATGGCTACACCTTC | CASSGVSGPTYGYTF
TRBJ1-2 | TRBV4-1 | NA | NA | TGCGCCAGCAGCCTGACAGTGTTAGGCTATGGCTACACCTTC | CASSLTVLGYGYTF
TRBJ2-2 | TRBV19 | NA | NA | TGTGCCACCTCCCTTACAGGGTTCGGCACCGGGGAGCTGTTTTTT | CATSLTGFGTGELFF
TRBJ2-1 | TRBV7-9 | NA | NA | TGTGCCAGCAGCCCCGACATGTCCTACAATGAGCAGTTCTTC | CASSPDMSYNEQFF
TRBJ2-7 | TRBV5-1 | NA | TRBD1 | TGCGCCAGCAGCTCCTCCTCCGGGACAGGGCTTCACGAGCAGTACTTC | CASSSSSGTGLHEQYF
TRBJ2-6 | TRBV5-8 | NA | NA | TGTGCCAGCAGCTTGGGAACTTCTGGGGCCAACGTCCTGACTTTC | CASSLGTSGANVLTF
TRBJ1-2 | TRBV16 | few | NA | TGTGCCAGCAGCTTGAAACCTGGGGGCTATGGCTACACCTTC | CASSLKPGGYGYTF
TRBJ1-4 | TRBV9 | NA | NA | TGTGCCAGCAGCGTAGAATCAGGCGAAAAACTGTTTTTT | CASSVESGEKLFF
TRBJ2-5 | TRBV7-2 | NA | NA | TGTGCCAGCAGCCCAGGGCTAGGGGTTTCGGAGACCCAGTACTTC | CASSPGLGVSETQYF
TRBJ2-1 | TRBV16 | NA | NA | TGTGCCAGCAGCCAATATGTGGCAGGCTCCTACAATGAGCAGTTCTTC | CASSQYVAGSYNEQFF
TRBJ2-5 | TRBV2 | NA | TRBD2 | TGTGCCAGCAGTGTACCGTCCGGGGGGGACTTTCAAGAGACCCAGTACTTC | CASSVPSGGDFQETQYF
TRBJ1-1 | TRBV5-1 | NA | NA | TGCGCCAGCAGCTGGCAGGGAGCCCCGAACACTGAAGCTTTCTTT | CASSWQGAPNTEAFF
TRBJ2-7 | TRBV6-5 | NA | NA | TGTGCCAGCAGTCCTCAGGAAACCTACGAGCAGTACTTC | CASSPQETYEQYF
TRBJ1-3 | TRBV11-2 | NA | NA | TGTGCCAGCAGCTTAGGCGGGACGGGCATATATTTT | CASSLGGTGIYF
TRBJ2-7 | TRBV9 | NA | NA | TGTGCCAGCAGCCCAGACAGGAGCTCCTACGAGCAGTACTTC | CASSPDRSSYEQYF
TRBJ1-2 | TRBV4-1 | few | TRBD1 | TGCGCCAGCAGCCAAGACGGGGACAGGGGATCTACACTGAACTATGGCTACACCTTC | CASSQDGDRGSTLNYGYTF
TRBJ1-2 | TRBV27 | NA | TRBD1 | TGTGCCAGCACCACCCGACAGGGAGCCTCCGGTGGCTACACCTTC | CASTTRQGASGGYTF
TRBJ2-5 | TRBV7-3 | NA | NA | TGTGCCAGCAGCCCCATAGCGGAACAAGAGACCCAGTACTTC | CASSPIAEQETQYF
TRBJ2-4 | TRBV7-9 | NA | TRBD1 | TGTGCCAGCAGCATCGACAGGGACGGCAAAAACATTCAGTACTTC | CASSIDRDGKNIQYF
TRBJ1-1 | TRBV19 | NA | TRBD1 | TGTGCCAGTAGTACCAAGGGACAGGGTGAAGCTTTCTTT | CASSTKGQGEAFF
TRBJ1-1 | TRBV27 | NA | NA | TGTGCCAGCAGTGAAGCAGGGCGCCCCCAAAAAGCTTTCTTT | CASSEAGRPQKAFF
TRBJ2-3 | TRBV7-9 | NA | TRBD2 | TGTGCCAGCAGCGAGGGACTAGCGGACACAGATACGCAGTATTTT | CASSEGLADTDTQYF
TRBJ2-5 | TRBV5-1 | medium-sized | TRBD2 | TGCGCCAGCAGCGGCGGCGGACTAGCGGGGGGGGAGACCCAGTACTTC | CASSGGGLAGGETQYF
TRBJ2-7 | TRBV27 | NA | NA | TGTGCCAGCAGTCCTAGACAGACGATTTCCTACGAGCAGTACTTC | CASSPRQTISYEQYF
TRBJ1-4 | TRBV15 | NA | TRBD1 | TGTGCCACCAGCAGAGATTGGCCAGGGGGGGGCGAAAAACTGTTTTTT | CATSRDWPGGGEKLFF
TRBJ1-5 | TRBV6-5 | NA | NA | TGTGCCAGCAGTTTTGAGGGCAATCAGCCCCAGCATTTT | CASSFEGNQPQHF
TRBJ2-1 | TRBV29-1 | NA | NA | TGCAGCGCCCATTACAATGAGCAGTTCTTC | CSAHYNEQFF